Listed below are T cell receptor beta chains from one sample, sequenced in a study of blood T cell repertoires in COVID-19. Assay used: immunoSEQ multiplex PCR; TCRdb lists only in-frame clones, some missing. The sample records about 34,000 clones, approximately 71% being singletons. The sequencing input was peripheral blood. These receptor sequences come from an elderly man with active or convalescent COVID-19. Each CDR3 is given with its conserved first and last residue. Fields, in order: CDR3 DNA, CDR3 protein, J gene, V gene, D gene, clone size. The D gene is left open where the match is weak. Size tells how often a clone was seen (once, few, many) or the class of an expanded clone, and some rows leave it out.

cdr3_nt: TGCGCCAGCAGCACAGGACTAGCGGGAGGAGAGACCCAGTACTTC
cdr3_aa: CASSTGLAGGETQYF
j_call: TRBJ2-5
v_call: TRBV5-1
d_call: TRBD2
clone_size: NA

cdr3_nt: TGTGCCTGGTCTAGGAACATGAACACTGAAGCTTTCTTT
cdr3_aa: CAWSRNMNTEAFF
j_call: TRBJ1-1
v_call: TRBV30
d_call: NA
clone_size: NA

cdr3_nt: TGTGCCAGCAGCCCCGGGACTAGCGGGGACTACAATGAGCAGTTCTTC
cdr3_aa: CASSPGTSGDYNEQFF
j_call: TRBJ2-1
v_call: TRBV5-4
d_call: TRBD2
clone_size: NA

cdr3_nt: TGTGCCACCGGCCTAGCGGGAACCAATGAGCAGTTCTTC
cdr3_aa: CATGLAGTNEQFF
j_call: TRBJ2-1
v_call: TRBV24-1
d_call: TRBD2
clone_size: NA

cdr3_nt: TGTGCCAGCAGCTTTAACAGGGACGGCGGGGAGCTGTTTTTT
cdr3_aa: CASSFNRDGGELFF
j_call: TRBJ2-2
v_call: TRBV7-9
d_call: NA
clone_size: NA

cdr3_nt: TGTGCCACCAACCAGGGTGACAGTAATGAAAAACTGTTTTTT
cdr3_aa: CATNQGDSNEKLFF
j_call: TRBJ1-4
v_call: TRBV15
d_call: NA
clone_size: NA

cdr3_nt: TGTGCCAGCAGCCATGGGACAGGGATAGGCTACACCTTC
cdr3_aa: CASSHGTGIGYTF
j_call: TRBJ1-2
v_call: TRBV14
d_call: TRBD1
clone_size: NA

cdr3_nt: TGCGCCAGCAGCCATGGACGGGAGCGCCTAGGGGAGCAGTTCTTC
cdr3_aa: CASSHGRERLGEQFF
j_call: TRBJ2-1
v_call: TRBV4-1
d_call: NA
clone_size: few

cdr3_nt: TGTGCCATATTAGCGGAAAGCACAGATACGCAGTATTTT
cdr3_aa: CAILAESTDTQYF
j_call: TRBJ2-3
v_call: TRBV10-3
d_call: NA
clone_size: NA

cdr3_nt: TGTGCCAGCATCGCCCTAAGTGAAGACAATGAGCAGTTCTTC
cdr3_aa: CASIALSEDNEQFF
j_call: TRBJ2-1
v_call: TRBV7-9
d_call: NA
clone_size: NA

cdr3_nt: TGTGCCAGCAGCAAGGGACTAGCGGAGTCCTACGAGCAGTACTTC
cdr3_aa: CASSKGLAESYEQYF
j_call: TRBJ2-7
v_call: TRBV6-5
d_call: TRBD2
clone_size: few

cdr3_nt: TGTGCCAGCAGCTTAGGCCCCTCCCCGCCGCGGAACACTGAAGCTTTCTTT
cdr3_aa: CASSLGPSPPRNTEAFF
j_call: TRBJ1-1
v_call: TRBV11-2
d_call: NA
clone_size: NA

cdr3_nt: TGCGCCAGCAGTGAGTACAACAGCCCTGGAAACACCATATATTTT
cdr3_aa: CASSEYNSPGNTIYF
j_call: TRBJ1-3
v_call: TRBV10-2
d_call: NA
clone_size: once

cdr3_nt: TGTGCCAGCAGTTTAGACGGGTGGGGCTACACCTTC
cdr3_aa: CASSLDGWGYTF
j_call: TRBJ1-2
v_call: TRBV28
d_call: NA
clone_size: NA

cdr3_nt: TGTGCCAGCAGCTCGGACAGTTACTCAGGAAACACCATATATTTT
cdr3_aa: CASSSDSYSGNTIYF
j_call: TRBJ1-3
v_call: TRBV7-2
d_call: NA
clone_size: NA

cdr3_nt: TGTGCCAGCAGTTCGGGCCGGGGCCAAGAGACCCAGTACTTC
cdr3_aa: CASSSGRGQETQYF
j_call: TRBJ2-5
v_call: TRBV7-7
d_call: NA
clone_size: NA

cdr3_nt: TGCGCCAGCAGCCCGCTACCCAGGGCGGGATCCCCCCTCCACTTT
cdr3_aa: CASSPLPRAGSPLHF
j_call: TRBJ1-6
v_call: TRBV5-1
d_call: NA
clone_size: NA

cdr3_nt: TGTGCCAGCAGCCGATCACGGGACTCCAGCTCTGGAAACACCATATATTTT
cdr3_aa: CASSRSRDSSSGNTIYF
j_call: TRBJ1-3
v_call: TRBV3-1/TRBV3-2
d_call: NA
clone_size: NA

cdr3_nt: TGCAGCGGGTCAAAAGCGGGACTCGACAATGAGCAGTTCTTC
cdr3_aa: CSGSKAGLDNEQFF
j_call: TRBJ2-1
v_call: TRBV29-1
d_call: TRBD2
clone_size: NA

cdr3_nt: TGTGCCAGCAGCTTGAACCCAGCGTCTGAGACCCAGTACTTC
cdr3_aa: CASSLNPASETQYF
j_call: TRBJ2-5
v_call: TRBV11-3
d_call: NA
clone_size: NA